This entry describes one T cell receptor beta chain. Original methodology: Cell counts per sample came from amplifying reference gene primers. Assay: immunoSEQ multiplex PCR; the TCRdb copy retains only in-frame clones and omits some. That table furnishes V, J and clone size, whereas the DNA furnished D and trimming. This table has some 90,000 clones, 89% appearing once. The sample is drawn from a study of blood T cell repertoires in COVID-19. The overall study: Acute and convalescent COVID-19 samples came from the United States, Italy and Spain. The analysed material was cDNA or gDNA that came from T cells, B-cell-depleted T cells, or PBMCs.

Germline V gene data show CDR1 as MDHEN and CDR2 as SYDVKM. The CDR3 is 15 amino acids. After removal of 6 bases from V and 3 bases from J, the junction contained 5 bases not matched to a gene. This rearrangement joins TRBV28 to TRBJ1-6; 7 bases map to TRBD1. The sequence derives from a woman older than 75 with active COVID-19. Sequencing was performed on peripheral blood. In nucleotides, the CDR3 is TGTGCCAGCAGGGACAGGAATAACTATAATTCACCCCTCCACTTT. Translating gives CASRDRNNYNSPLHF.